One T cell receptor (beta chain) is described in this entry. Its antigen is unknown. The table came from immunoSEQ multiplex PCR; TCRdb's copy has only in-frame clones and leaves some out. The repertoire holds fewer than 95,000 clones, with 85% as singletons. This sample was included in a study of glioma-infiltrating T cells after dendritic cell vaccination. General observations from the study: Higher TCR clonality did not directly relate to longer survival. Complete blood and tumor specimen sets were limited to few patients. Longer survival after dendritic cell vaccination followed higher pretreatment TIL content.

V lost 5 bases to trimming and J lost 0 bases, with 10 bases between them. The CDR3 extends over 14 amino acids. The germline CDR1 and CDR2 sequences are MNHEY and SMNVEV (reference sequence). Time point noted: after dendritic cell vaccination, including at tumor progression/relapse. This material consisted of blood, taken after dendritic cell vaccination. This clonotype was sampled from a human donor with glioblastoma. This rearrangement joins TRBV27 to TRBJ1-1; the D gene is possibly TRBD1 (5 bases). CDR3 DNA: TGTGCCAGCAGTCTTAGACAGCTGAACACTGAAGCTTTCTTT. Its protein is CASSLRQLNTEAFF.